A single sample gave rise to the 22 T cell receptor beta chains below, sequenced in a study of shared clonotypes between healthy human individuals (dated by TCRdb to 2020 to 2021). Library generation was performed with the immunoSEQ multiplex PCR assay. TCRdb retrieved this table from immuneACCESS and kept in-frame rearrangements only. Not all clones are present; in checked studies, unresolved V genes account for under half, and no reason is known for the remainder. The sample table lists roughly 2,300,000 clones, about nine tenths of them with a count of one. The top ten hold 0.37% of the sample. Material: naive CD4+ T cells from PBMCs. What this sample's cell subset or site label stands for: CD45RA+ positively selected. Receptors were obtained from a man younger than 35 in good health. Some clones in this sample may be carry-over from other donors' samples.

As to this clone: Other DNA sequences of this sample code for an identical CDR3. The chain has TRBV5-4 and TRBJ2-3; a possible D gene is TRBD2 (6 bases). V was cut by 0 bases and J by 0 bases, with 8 bases left in between. Germline values: CDR1 SGHNT, CDR2 YYREEE (reference sequence). This CDR3 is 15 amino acids long. Written as DNA, the CDR3 is TGTGCCAGCAGCTTGGGCAGCGGGAGCACAGATACGCAGTATTTT. Its protein product is CASSLGSGSTDTQYF.

This chain links TRBV25-1 with TRBJ2-5, with D uncertain. This CDR3 has 14 amino acids. V lost 2 bases and J 2 bases, leaving 9 bases between the germline ends. Germline lookup yields CDR1 MGHDK and CDR2 SYGVNS. The CDR3 spells CASSEPQKQETQYF. CDR3 nucleotide sequence: TGTGCCAGCAGTGAACCCCAAAAACAAGAGACCCAGTACTTC. The variable domain in full, completed from reference TRBV25-1 and TRBJ2-5, reads EADIYQTPRYLVIGTGKKITLECSQTMGHDKMYWYQQDPGMELHLIHYSYGVNSTEKGDLSSESTVSRIRTEHFPLTLESARPSHTSQYLCASSEPQKQETQYFGPGTRLLVL.

V is TRBV6-5 and J is TRBJ2-7; 7 positions agree with TRBD1. The V segment lost 10 bases and the J segment 1 base; nucleotides outside the gene matches: 13. Germline V CDR1 and CDR2: MNHEY, SVGAGI. CDR3 length: 15 amino acids. This chain's CDR3 is CAIGSWTGKSYEQYF. As DNA, the CDR3 is TGTGCCATCGGGTCCTGGACAGGCAAATCCTACGAGCAGTACTTC.

The CDR3 DNA follows: TGTGCCAGCAGTTGGGGCTATAGCACAGATACGCAGTATTTT. Protein product: CASSWGYSTDTQYF. The chain carries TRBV6-5 and TRBJ2-3; perhaps TRBD1 as D (5 bases). The germline gives CDR1 MNHEY, CDR2 SVGAGI. This CDR3 comprises 14 residues. Between the trimmed V and J ends, which lost 4 bases and 0 bases, there was a span of 8 bases.

This clone was seen more than once but under ten times. V gene TRBV6-6 combines with J gene TRBJ1-1; no clear D gene. V lost 6 bases to trimming and J lost 6 bases, with 5 bases between them. The CDR3 is 10 amino acids. Germline V gene lookup returns CDR1 MNHNY and CDR2 SVGAGI (reference sequence). The CDR3 reads CASRGPEAFF. DNA of the CDR3: TGTGCCAGCAGAGGGCCTGAAGCTTTCTTT.

This clone was recorded only once. The V gene is TRBV6-6, the J gene TRBJ1-4; D not certain. V lost 2 bases and J 3 bases, leaving 10 bases between the germline ends. Germline V CDR1 and CDR2: MNHNY, SVGAGI (reference sequence). The CDR3 totals 15 residues. CDR3 nucleotides: TGTGCCAGCAGTTACCCGGGTAGTTCTAATGAAAAACTGTTTTTT. Amino acid sequence: CASSYPGSSNEKLFF.

The CDR3 nucleotides are TGCGCCAGCAGCACGGGACAAAATGATTTCTCCTACGAGCAGTACTTC. This translates into CASSTGQNDFSYEQYF. V is TRBV5-1 and J is TRBJ2-7; D is possibly TRBD1 (6 bases). CDR1 and CDR2 from the germline V gene are SGHRS and YFSETQ. V shed 4 bases and J shed 0 bases, with 17 bases lying between them. The CDR3 extends over 16 amino acids.

This rearrangement joins TRBV5-1 to TRBJ1-1, with TRBD1 as a possible D gene (5 bases). CDR1 and CDR2 from the germline V gene are SGHRS and YFSETQ. The CDR3 contains 15 residues. The ends were cut back, 4 bases at V and 1 base at J, with 14 bases in the middle. This CDR3 reads CASSRGGVRNTEAFF. CDR3 DNA: TGCGCCAGCAGCCGAGGAGGGGTAAGGAACACTGAAGCTTTCTTT.

The chain recombines TRBV7-7 with TRBJ1-5; no definite D call. V shed 3 bases and J shed 0 bases, with 6 bases lying between them. Germline loops: CDR1 SSHAT, CDR2 FNYEAQ (reference sequence). The length of the CDR3 is 14 residues. The chain's CDR3 is CASSFRYSNQPQHF. The CDR3 DNA reads as TGTGCCAGCAGCTTTCGATATAGCAATCAGCCCCAGCATTTT.

This chain uses TRBV6-1 with TRBJ1-5; D unresolved. V lost 8 bases to trimming and J lost 2 bases, with 13 bases between them. The CDR3 sequence is 14 residues long. Germline loops: CDR1 MNHNS, CDR2 SASEGT. The CDR3 bases are TGTGCCAGCGGCTTGTCAGGTCGCAATCAGCCCCAGCATTTT. This gives the protein CASGLSGRNQPQHF.

The chain has TRBV11-2 and TRBJ2-3; maybe TRBD2 (7 bases). This CDR3 has 16 amino acids. V shed 0 bases and J shed 3 bases, with 13 bases lying between them. CDR1 is SGHAT, CDR2 FQNNGV, per germline. CDR3 in DNA: TGTGCCAGCAGCTTAGATGTAGGGGGAGGGACAGATACGCAGTATTTT. It yields the protein CASSLDVGGGTDTQYF.

The rearrangement uses TRBV6-1 and TRBJ1-5; 7 bases align to TRBD1. This CDR3 is built from 16 residues. Germline-derived CDR1 and CDR2 are MNHNS and SASEGT. After removal of 4 bases from V and 7 bases from J, the junction contained 13 bases not matched to a gene. Here the CDR3 DNA reads TGTGCCAGCAGTGGACTAAAGGACAGGCCCATCCAGCCCCAGCATTTT. It codes for CASSGLKDRPIQPQHF.

CDR3 loop: CSAPLQETQYF. As DNA, the CDR3 is TGCAGTGCCCCCCTCCAAGAGACCCAGTACTTC. The chain combines TRBV20-1 with TRBJ2-5; unclear D gene. The CDR3 is made up of 11 amino acids. The germline V gene has CDR1 DFQATT and CDR2 SNEGSKA (reference sequence). V was cut by 6 bases and J by 1 base, with 6 bases left in between.

This chain uses TRBV28 with TRBJ2-1; 11 bases map to TRBD2. Germline V gene lookup returns CDR1 MDHEN and CDR2 SYDVKM. V lost 11 bases and J lost 4; bases outside the gene matches: 4. The CDR3 consists of 13 residues. CDR3: CAGGLAGYNEQFF. CDR3 nucleotides: TGTGCCGGCGGACTAGCGGGTTACAATGAGCAGTTCTTC.

V and J are TRBV4-2 and TRBJ2-1; the D is unclear. Germline CDR1 LGHNA, CDR2 YNFKEQ. This CDR3 comprises 14 residues. Trimming shortened V by 0 bases and J by 9 bases, and 12 bases separated the two germline ends. The DNA for the CDR3 is TGTGCCAGCAGCCAAGAATCCCCTAAAGCTGAGCAGTTCTTC. This translates into CASSQESPKAEQFF.

In regard to this clone: In the same sample, other DNA sequences code for this CDR3. The rearrangement links TRBV5-1 to TRBJ2-5, with no clear D. Germline assignment: CDR1 SGHRS and CDR2 YFSETQ. This CDR3 spans 13 amino acids. The germline V and J ends were trimmed by 0 bases and 5 bases, with 8 bases remaining between them. As DNA, the CDR3 is TGCGCCAGCAGCTTGGTCGTGCGGGAGACCCAGTACTTC. This codes for CASSLVVRETQYF.

The chain uses TRBV7-9 and TRBJ2-3, with 11 nucleotides matching TRBD2. CDR3 size: 15 residues. After removal of 2 bases from V and 4 bases from J, the junction contained 2 bases not matched to a gene. The germline CDR1 and CDR2 sequences are SEHNR and FQNEAQ (reference sequence). This CDR3 is CASSLRLAGSDTQYF. CDR3 coding DNA: TGTGCCAGCAGCTTAAGACTAGCGGGATCAGATACGCAGTATTTT.

The V gene is TRBV20-1, the J gene TRBJ1-2; D remains unclear. The CDR3 loop spans 10 amino acids. CDR1 DFQATT and CDR2 SNEGSKA come from the germline V gene (reference sequence). Trimming shortened V by 6 bases and J by 6 bases, and 8 bases separated the two germline ends. The CDR3 loop is CSALADGYTF. CDR3 in DNA: TGCAGTGCCCTAGCTGATGGCTACACCTTC.

The chain is built from TRBV12-5 and TRBJ2-5; the match to TRBD1 covers 11 bases. CDR1 and CDR2 (germline): LGHNT, FRNRAP. V dropped 5 bases and J dropped 4; count of bases not matched to a gene: 0. The length of the CDR3 is 13 residues. CDR3 DNA: TGTGCTAGTGGTGGGACAGGGGGAGAGACCCAGTACTTC. It is translated as CASGGTGGETQYF.

This chain uses TRBV7-9 with TRBJ2-4; D unresolved. The CDR3 runs 13 residues. Germline CDR1 is SEHNR and CDR2 is FQNEAQ (reference sequence). Trimming pared 6 bases from V and 8 bases from J, leaving 14 bases between. As DNA, the CDR3 is TGTGCCAGCAGTCTTGGTTTGTGGGACATTCAGTACTTC. This codes for CASSLGLWDIQYF.

V usage is TRBV7-9 and J usage is TRBJ2-7; maybe TRBD1 (7 bases). Germline CDR1 reads SEHNR; CDR2 reads FQNEAQ (reference sequence). The CDR3 has 16 residues. V dropped 6 bases and J dropped 1 base, with 19 bases sitting between them. DNA of the CDR3: TGTGCCAGCAGTCTGTATAAGTCAGGGGGGTCCTACGAGCAGTACTTC. This translates into CASSLYKSGGSYEQYF.

The CDR3 is CASSFRDIPLRGYTF. The DNA for the CDR3 is TGTGCCAGCAGCTTCCGGGACATCCCATTACGTGGCTACACCTTC. This chain uses TRBV5-8 with TRBJ1-2; D might be TRBD1 (6 bases). Germline V gives CDR1 SGHTS, CDR2 YDEGEE. This CDR3 spans 15 amino acids. The V gene lost 2 bases and the J gene lost 7 bases, with 18 bases spanning the gap. Full variable domain (missing parts from reference TRBV5-8 and TRBJ1-2): EAGVTQSPTHLIKTRGQQATLRCSPISGHTSVYWYQQALGLGLQFLLWYDEGEERNRGNFPPRFSGRQFPNYSSELNVNALELEDSALYLCASSFRDIPLRGYTFGSGTRLTVV.